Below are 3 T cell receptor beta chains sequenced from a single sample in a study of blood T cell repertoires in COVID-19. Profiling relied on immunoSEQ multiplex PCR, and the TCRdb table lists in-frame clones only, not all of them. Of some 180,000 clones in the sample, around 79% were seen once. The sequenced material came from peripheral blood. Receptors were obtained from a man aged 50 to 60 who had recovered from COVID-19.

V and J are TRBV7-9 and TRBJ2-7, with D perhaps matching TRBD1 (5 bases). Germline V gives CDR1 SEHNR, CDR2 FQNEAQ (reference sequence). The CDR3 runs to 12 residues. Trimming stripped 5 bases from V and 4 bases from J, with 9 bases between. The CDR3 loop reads CASSLTGYEQYF. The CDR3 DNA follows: TGTGCCAGCAGCCTAACAGGTTACGAGCAGTACTTC.

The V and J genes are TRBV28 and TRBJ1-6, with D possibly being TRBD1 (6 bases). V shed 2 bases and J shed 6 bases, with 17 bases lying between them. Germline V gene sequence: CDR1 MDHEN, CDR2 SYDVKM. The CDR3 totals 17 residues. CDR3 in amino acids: CASSLTKTGFFNSPLHF. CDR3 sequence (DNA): TGTGCCAGCAGTTTAACGAAGACAGGTTTTTTTAATTCACCCCTCCACTTT.

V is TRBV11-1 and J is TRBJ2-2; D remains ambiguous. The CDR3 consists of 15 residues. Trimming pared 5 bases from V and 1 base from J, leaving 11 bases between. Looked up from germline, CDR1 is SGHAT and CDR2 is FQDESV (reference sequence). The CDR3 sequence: CASSPALGNTGELFF. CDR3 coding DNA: TGTGCCAGCAGCCCAGCGCTGGGGAACACCGGGGAGCTGTTTTTT.